This entry lists 21 T cell receptor beta chains sequenced from one sample in a study of cytomegalovirus exposure and HLA in healthy donors. A multiplex PCR was run with 60 Vbeta primers and 13 Jbeta primers. Sequencing was performed with immunoSEQ multiplex PCR; in TCRdb, only in-frame clones are kept and a portion is missing. Of roughly 90,000 clones in the sample, 65% to 75% were seen once. The sequenced sample consisted of PBMCs. The receptor set was obtained from a man aged 25 to 40 in good health and CMV-seropositive.

In this sample, this clone turned up once. The rearrangement joins TRBV9 to TRBJ2-7, with 7 bases identical to TRBD1. Germline V gene lookup returns CDR1 SGDLS and CDR2 YYNGEE. The J segment lost 0 bases and the V segment lost 0 bases, leaving 3 bases of the junction unmatched. There are 15 residues in the CDR3. CDR3 DNA sequence: TGTGCCAGCAGCGTAGGAGCAGGGGGCTCCTACGAGCAGTACTTC. Translating gives CASSVGAGGSYEQYF.

This sequence joins TRBV9 and TRBJ2-2; D may be TRBD1 (6 bases). The CDR3 loop spans 17 amino acids. Looked up from germline, CDR1 is SGDLS and CDR2 is YYNGEE. The V and J ends lost 3 bases and 4 bases respectively, with 19 bases between them. For the CDR3, the DNA is TGTGCCAGCAGCGCCAACCGGGACAAGGGTGGCACCGGGGAGCTGTTTTTT. This sequence encodes CASSANRDKGGTGELFF.

The chain has TRBV11-2 and TRBJ2-5; 10 bases are a match to TRBD1. The CDR3 has 16 amino acids. Germline V gene data show CDR1 as SGHAT and CDR2 as FQNNGV. V dropped 1 base and J dropped 11; count of bases not matched to a gene: 13. The CDR3 loop is CASSLARGQGNWVQYF. The CDR3 DNA reads as TGTGCCAGCAGCTTAGCCAGGGGACAGGGGAATTGGGTGCAGTACTTC.

The V gene is TRBV2, the J gene TRBJ1-1; the match to TRBD1 covers 9 bases. This CDR3 contains 14 residues. The trim removed 5 bases at V and 4 bases at J, leaving 5 bases unmatched. Germline CDR1 reads SNHLY; CDR2 reads FYNNEI. The CDR3 nucleotides are TGTGCCAGCAGTTCGGACAGGGGAGGCACTGAAGCTTTCTTT. This encodes CASSSDRGGTEAFF.

The gene calls are TRBV4-1 and TRBJ1-2; D uncertain. Germline-derived CDR1 and CDR2 are MGHRA and YSYEKL. The CDR3 runs 13 residues. Between the trimmed V and J ends, which lost 4 bases and 7 bases, there was a span of 13 bases. CDR3 loop: CASSLPRATGYTF. CDR3 coding DNA: TGCGCCAGCAGCCTGCCGCGGGCCACTGGCTACACCTTC.

Only a few counts were recorded for this clone. This chain uses TRBV9 with TRBJ2-7; perhaps TRBD2 as D (6 bases). Germline assignment: CDR1 SGDLS and CDR2 YYNGEE. The V and J ends lost 0 bases and 6 bases respectively, with 16 bases between them. This CDR3 comprises 15 residues. The CDR3 DNA is TGTGCCAGCAGCGTAGACGGGGGTAATTATGGCGAGCAGTACTTC. It specifies CASSVDGGNYGEQYF.

The chain is built from TRBV29-1 and TRBJ1-2; 7 positions match TRBD1. The germline CDR1 and CDR2 sequences are SQVTM and ANQGSEA. The trim removed 6 bases at V and 1 base at J, leaving 8 bases unmatched. The CDR3 extends over 14 amino acids. As DNA, the CDR3 is TGCAGCGTAGCCACAGGGGTGGGTAACTATGGCTACACCTTC. It codes for CSVATGVGNYGYTF.

The chain recombines TRBV18 with TRBJ1-4; 8 nucleotides align to TRBD1. The CDR3 length is 16 residues. Germline V CDR1 and CDR2: KGHSH, LQKENI. J lost 11 bases, V lost 6 bases, and 17 bases had no gene match. As DNA, the CDR3 is TGTGCCAGCTCTCCCGGACAGGGAGGATTAAACGGGAAACTGTTTTTT. This encodes CASSPGQGGLNGKLFF.

V usage is TRBV5-1 and J usage is TRBJ2-3, with TRBD2 identical over 8 bases. There are 17 residues in the CDR3. Germline values: CDR1 SGHRS, CDR2 YFSETQ. V was pared by 0 bases and J by 4 bases, with 10 bases of the junction left unmatched. The CDR3 DNA reads TGCGCCAGCAGCTTGGAATTACCGGGACTAGTGGCAGATACGCAGTATTTT. This codes for CASSLELPGLVADTQYF. Complete variable domain (other parts from reference TRBV5-1 and TRBJ2-3): KAGVTQTPRYLIKTRGQQVTLSCSPISGHRSVSWYQQTPGQGLQFLFEYFSETQRNKGNFPGRFSGRQFSNSRSEMNVSTLELGDSALYLCASSLELPGLVADTQYFGPGTRLTVL.

The chain is built from TRBV29-1 and TRBJ1-3, with D maybe TRBD1 (6 bases). V lost 2 bases and J lost 4, with 9 bases in between. Germline V gives CDR1 SQVTM, CDR2 ANQGSEA. This CDR3 is built from 13 residues. CDR3 nucleotide sequence: TGCAGCGTTGAAAAGGGGGAAGGAAACACCATATATTTT. This gives the protein CSVEKGEGNTIYF.

This clone was seen a single time. CDR3 region: CASSRQTGYDQPQHF. Written as DNA, the CDR3 is TGTGCCAGCAGCCGCCAAACAGGGTATGATCAGCCCCAGCATTTT. V and J are TRBV4-2 and TRBJ1-5; the D gene is possibly TRBD1 (6 bases). V was pared by 4 bases and J by 5 bases, with 15 bases between. Germline V gives CDR1 LGHNA, CDR2 YNFKEQ. The CDR3 is 15 residues long.

Here the CDR3 reads CASSFAGLAGGNEQFF. The CDR3 DNA follows: TGTGCCAGCAGCTTTGCGGGACTAGCGGGGGGTAATGAGCAGTTCTTC. The chain combines TRBV9 with TRBJ2-1; 15 positions match TRBD2. Unmatched junction bases numbered 6, after V lost 4 bases and J lost 7 bases. The CDR3 consists of 16 residues. Germline V gene data show CDR1 as SGDLS and CDR2 as YYNGEE.

This clone was found a few times. This sequence joins TRBV27 and TRBJ1-2; 7 bases map to TRBD1. The CDR3 covers 12 residues. CDR1 is MNHEY, CDR2 SMNVEV, per germline (reference sequence). The V segment lost 6 bases and the J segment 8 bases; nucleotides outside the gene matches: 6. The CDR3 loop is CASRYQGGGYTF. DNA of the CDR3: TGTGCCAGCAGATACCAGGGGGGCGGCTACACCTTC.

The chain employs TRBV4-2 and TRBJ2-5; D might be TRBD1 (7 bases). Trimming took off 5 bases at V and 3 bases at J, with 16 bases between the two ends. Per germline, CDR1 LGHNA and CDR2 YNFKEQ. This CDR3 is built from 15 residues. The CDR3 DNA is TGTGCCAGCAGCGATCAGACCAGGGGGGAAGAGACCCAGTACTTC. Translation: CASSDQTRGEETQYF.

On this clone: At one boundary the junction diverges from the germline segment, which might be a read error. This sequence joins TRBV5-1 and TRBJ1-2; tentative D call: TRBD1 (5 bases). Germline assignment: CDR1 SGHRS and CDR2 YFSETQ. This CDR3 has 14 residues. The DNA of the CDR3 is TGCGCCAGCAACGCGGCTGGGGCTAACTATGGCTACCCCTTC. Protein product: CASNAAGANYGYPF. The whole variable domain, filled in from reference TRBV5-1 and TRBJ1-2, reads KAGVTQTPRYLIKTRGQQVTLSCSPISGHRSVSWYQQTPGQGLQFLFEYFSETQRNKGNFPGRFSGRQFSNSRSEMNVSTLELGDSALYLCASNAAGANYGYPFGSGTRLTVV.

Here the CDR3 DNA reads TGTGCCAGCACCGAAGGGACAGGGGGTAGCTACGAGCAGTACTTC. Amino acid sequence: CASTEGTGGSYEQYF. The chain links TRBV7-6 to TRBJ2-7; 11 bases are shared with TRBD1. The CDR3 has 15 amino acids. Trimming took 7 bases from V and 3 from J; bases not matched to a gene: 8. Germline V gene data show CDR1 as SGHVS and CDR2 as FNYEAQ.

This rearrangement joins TRBV6-5 to TRBJ2-7; the match to TRBD2 covers 13 bases. The CDR3 is 14 amino acids. CDR1 and CDR2 (germline): MNHEY, SVGAGI. The trim removed 6 bases at V and 6 bases at J, leaving 5 bases unmatched. This CDR3 is CASSGLAGDGEQYF. The CDR3 region has the DNA TGTGCCAGCAGCGGACTAGCGGGAGACGGCGAGCAGTACTTC.

The chain carries TRBV5-5 and TRBJ2-7; D unclear. The CDR3 consists of 13 residues. CDR1 and CDR2 from the germline V gene are SGHKS and YYEKEE (reference sequence). Trimming left V 2 bases short and J 2 bases short, with 8 bases between. The CDR3 nucleotides read TGTGCCAGCAGCTTCGGTCCCCCCTACGAGCAGTACTTC. This gives the protein CASSFGPPYEQYF.

The table lists this clone with a few counts. The chain carries TRBV30 and TRBJ1-2; D not resolved. From germline, CDR1 is GTSNPN and CDR2 SVGIG (reference sequence). V was clipped by 0 bases and J by 1 base, with 9 bases between them. This CDR3 has 14 residues. The CDR3 spells CAWSVQRYNYGYTF. The DNA of the CDR3 is TGTGCCTGGAGTGTACAGAGATATAACTATGGCTACACCTTC.

The chain uses TRBV5-1 and TRBJ2-3; 11 nucleotides line up with TRBD2. J was trimmed by 5 bases and V by 0 bases; bases with no gene match: 17. Germline values: CDR1 SGHRS, CDR2 YFSETQ. The CDR3 is 20 residues long. As DNA, the CDR3 is TGCGCCAGCAGCTTGGTATTAGCTGGTTCTAGCGGGGGGCCAAGAGATACGCAGTATTTT. It encodes CASSLVLAGSSGGPRDTQYF.

This clone was seen a few times. This chain connects TRBV28 to TRBJ2-7; D gene unclear. The germline V gene has CDR1 MDHEN and CDR2 SYDVKM. The CDR3 runs to 14 residues. V was cut by 2 bases and J by 2 bases, with 10 bases left in between. CDR3 DNA sequence: TGTGCCAGCAGTTTAAAGCACAGAGCCTACGAGCAGTACTTC. Residues: CASSLKHRAYEQYF.